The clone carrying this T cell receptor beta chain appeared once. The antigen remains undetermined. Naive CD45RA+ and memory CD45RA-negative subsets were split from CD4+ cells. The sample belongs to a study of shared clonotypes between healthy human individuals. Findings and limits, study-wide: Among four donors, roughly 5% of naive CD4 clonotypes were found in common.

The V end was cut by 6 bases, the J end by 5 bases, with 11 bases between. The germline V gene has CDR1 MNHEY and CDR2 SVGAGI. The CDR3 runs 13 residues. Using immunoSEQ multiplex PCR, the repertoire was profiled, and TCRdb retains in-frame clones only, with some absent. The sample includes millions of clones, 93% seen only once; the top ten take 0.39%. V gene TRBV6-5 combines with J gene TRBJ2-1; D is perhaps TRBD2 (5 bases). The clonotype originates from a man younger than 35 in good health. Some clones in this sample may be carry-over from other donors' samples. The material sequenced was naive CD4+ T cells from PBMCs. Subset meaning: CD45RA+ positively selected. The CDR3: CASRLHGDNEQFF. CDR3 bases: TGTGCCAGCAGATTGCACGGGGACAATGAGCAGTTCTTC.